This TCR beta chain appears in the sequencing data of a study of T cell responses to AZD1222 COVID-19 vaccine. Study-level points and caveats: The breadth and depth of Spike-specific TCRs increased once two AZD1222 doses had been given.

This CDR3 spans 16 amino acids. Trimming removed 4 bases from V and 3 bases from J; junction bases left unmatched: 5. Germline V gives CDR1 LGHNA, CDR2 YSLEER. Produced via immunoSEQ multiplex PCR; TCRdb's table is partial and in-frame only. The data hold fewer than 120,000 clones, with 80% to 95% observed a single time. As for this clone: Antigen: not known.

Source: peripheral blood, taken 28 days after the second AZD1222 dose. The clonotype was recovered from an adult who received the AZD1222 COVID-19 vaccine. The chain recombines TRBV4-3 with TRBJ2-2; TRBD2 matches at 10 bases. The CDR3 here is CASSPTTSGYTGELFF. The CDR3 bases are TGCGCCAGCAGCCCCACGACTAGCGGGTACACCGGGGAGCTGTTTTTT.